A selection of T cell receptor beta chains follows, all from one sample in a study of technical replicates of blood from a handful of donors. Libraries were prepared by immunoSEQ multiplex PCR; TCRdb keeps only in-frame clonotypes and omits some of them. The data contain approximately 85,000 clones, 94% of them singletons. The specimen was T cells isolated from PBMCs. The receptor set was obtained from a human donor in good health. The CDR3 runs from the conserved cysteine through the conserved F or W. Each record gives: V gene, D gene, J gene, clone size, CDR3 DNA, CDR3 protein. D genes are given only for firm matches. For some rows the clone size is stated as once, few or many, or as a class when expanded; others skip it.

>TRBV6-5|-|TRBJ1-5|few
TGTGCCAGCAGTTACGACGTCCCGGAGAATCAGCCCCAGCATTTT
CASSYDVPENQPQHF
>TRBV7-6|-|TRBJ1-6|-
TGTGCCAGCAGGCACAACAATAATTCACCCCTCCACTTT
CASRHNNNSPLHF
>TRBV9|TRBD2|TRBJ2-5|-
TGTGCCAGCAGCACAGCTAGCGGGGTAGGAGAGACCCAGTACTTC
CASSTASGVGETQYF
>TRBV4-1|-|TRBJ2-7|-
TGCGCCAGCAGCCAAGCACTGTTTAGCTCCTACGAGCAGTACTTC
CASSQALFSSYEQYF
>TRBV4-1|-|TRBJ2-5|-
TGCGCCAGCAGCCAAGTATTTCTCGCTTCGGGAGTAGGGGAGACCCAGTACTTC
CASSQVFLASGVGETQYF
>TRBV5-6|TRBD2|TRBJ2-3|-
TGTGCCAGCAGCCCTCCCGGCGGGGGAGATACGCAGTATTTT
CASSPPGGGDTQYF
>TRBV10-2|-|TRBJ2-2|-
TGCGCCAGCATGGTTCAAACGGGGACCGGGGAGCTGTTTTTT
CASMVQTGTGELFF
>TRBV9|-|TRBJ1-1|-
TGTGCCAGCAGCGCGTCGGGGACTCAATACATGAACACTGAAGCTTTCTTT
CASSASGTQYMNTEAFF
>TRBV10-1|TRBD2|TRBJ2-7|-
TGCGCCAGCAGTGAGTCAGGTCAGCGGGGAGGCTACGAGCAGTACTTC
CASSESGQRGGYEQYF
>TRBV5-4|TRBD2|TRBJ2-7|once
TGTGCCAGCAGCTTGTTTGGGGGGGACCCTTACGAGCAGTACTTC
CASSLFGGDPYEQYF
>TRBV14|TRBD2|TRBJ2-1|-
TGTGCCAGCAGCCTGGGACTAGTTGTATCTTTCTACAATGAGCAGTTCTTC
CASSLGLVVSFYNEQFF
>TRBV7-9|-|TRBJ1-1|-
TGTGCCAGCAGAGAGACAGACCTTAACACTGAAGCTTTCTTT
CASRETDLNTEAFF
>TRBV6-5|-|TRBJ2-1|once
TGTGCCAGCAGTTACTCAGGAAGGAGCTCCTACAATGAGCAGTTCTTC
CASSYSGRSSYNEQFF
>TRBV5-1|TRBD2|TRBJ2-1|-
TGCGCCAGCAGCTCAACTAGCGGCAGCTACAATGAGCAGTTCTTC
CASSSTSGSYNEQFF